The clone carrying this T cell receptor (beta chain) was found a few times. Its antigen is not identified. The data originate from a study of response to subunit inactivated influenza vaccine. TCRdb fed the RT-PCR reads into MiXCR, producing one record per CDR3 protein. Found here are roughly 630,000 distinct CDR3 sequences, about 15% of them singletons; the top ten hold approximately 7.6%. Germline assignment: CDR1 SNHLY and CDR2 FYNNEI. This CDR3 is 12 amino acids long. With 3 bases removed from V and 3 bases from J, the gap between germline ends came to 6 bases. Whole-study results and caveats: After each seasonal influenza vaccination, few new T cells are recruited, the authors suggested.

The sequences come from PBMCs from blood, collected roughly 15 days before vaccination. The clonotype originates from a middle-aged man who received an inactivated influenza vaccine. The rearrangement uses TRBV2 and TRBJ2-7; weak D call: TRBD1 (5 bases). The CDR3 protein is CASSDDSYEQYF. CDR3 DNA: TGTGCCAGCAGTGACGACAGCTACGAGCAGTACTTC.